These 26 T cell receptor beta chains came from one sample sequenced in a study of blood T cell repertoires in COVID-19. Profiling relied on immunoSEQ multiplex PCR, and the TCRdb table lists in-frame clones only, not all of them. The sample holds roughly 350,000 clones, approximately 89% seen once. What was sequenced was peripheral blood. The receptors originated from a woman in her twenties or thirties with COVID-19, enrolled during active disease.

In its sample, this clone was seen once. The chain is built from TRBV7-2 and TRBJ1-1; D not certain. V dropped 5 bases and J dropped 3 bases, with 16 bases sitting between them. Looked up from germline, CDR1 is SGHTA and CDR2 is FQGNSA. The CDR3 consists of 15 residues. This CDR3 reads CASSPSAAGDTEAFF. The CDR3 coding sequence is TGTGCCAGCAGCCCCTCGGCGGCCGGGGACACTGAAGCTTTCTTT.

The chain has TRBV6-5 and TRBJ2-5; D is possibly TRBD1 (6 bases). The CDR3 length is 14 residues. V was shortened by 0 bases and J by 5 bases, with 10 bases between the two germline ends. In germline, CDR1 is MNHEY, CDR2 SVGAGI. Here the CDR3 reads CASSYSLQGETQYF. Here the CDR3 DNA reads TGTGCCAGCAGTTACTCGTTACAGGGCGAGACCCAGTACTTC.

The chain joins TRBV19 to TRBJ2-6; 7 nucleotides match TRBD2. The ends lost 5 bases at V and 3 bases at J; junction bases unmatched: 13. The CDR3 runs 18 residues. Germline CDR1 LNHDA, CDR2 SQIVND (reference sequence). CDR3 in DNA: TGTGCCAGTAGTCGGGCTGGGGCGGGAGTAATTGGGGCCAACGTCCTGACTTTC. It yields the protein CASSRAGAGVIGANVLTF. Full variable domain (outside the CDR3, taken from reference TRBV19 and TRBJ2-6): DGGITQSPKYLFRKEGQNVTLSCEQNLNHDAMYWYRQDPGQGLRLIYYSQIVNDFQKGDIAEGYSVSREKKESFPLTVTSAQKNPTAFYLCASSRAGAGVIGANVLTFGAGSRLTVL.

This chain connects TRBV9 to TRBJ2-3; 14 positions agree with TRBD2. The CDR3 runs to 17 residues. The V and J ends lost 3 bases and 4 bases, in that order; junction bases with no gene match: 7. In germline, CDR1 is SGDLS, CDR2 YYNGEE. The DNA for the CDR3 is TGTGCCAGCAGCGCCGGGACTAGCGGGAGAAATTCAGATACGCAGTATTTT. Protein sequence: CASSAGTSGRNSDTQYF.

V and J are TRBV15 and TRBJ2-2; TRBD2 is a possible D gene (6 bases). Looked up from germline, CDR1 is LNHNV and CDR2 is YYDKDF (reference sequence). Trimming took 3 bases from V and 0 from J, leaving 14 bases between them. The CDR3 length is 17 residues. CDR3 in amino acids: CATSSPFAGPNTGELFF. CDR3 DNA sequence: TGTGCCACCAGCAGTCCATTTGCGGGGCCGAACACCGGGGAGCTGTTTTTT.

This rearrangement joins TRBV29-1 to TRBJ2-7; D perhaps matches TRBD2 (5 bases). CDR3 length: 14 amino acids. V was pared by 7 bases and J by 0 bases, with 16 bases between. Germline V lookup: CDR1 SQVTM, CDR2 ANQGSEA. Here the CDR3 reads CSASGSGGSYEQYF. The CDR3 region has the DNA TGCAGCGCCTCTGGCTCCGGAGGCTCCTACGAGCAGTACTTC.

The chain employs TRBV24-1 and TRBJ2-3, with 11 bases aligning to TRBD2. In germline, CDR1 is KGHDR, CDR2 SFDVKD. CDR3 length equals 16 residues. The ends lost 1 base at V and 4 bases at J; junction bases unmatched: 3. The CDR3 here is CATSDFELAGADTQYF. For the CDR3, the DNA is TGTGCCACCAGTGATTTCGAACTAGCGGGAGCAGATACGCAGTATTTT.

The rearrangement uses TRBV6-5 and TRBJ2-1, with TRBD2 matching over 7 bases. The trim removed 0 bases at V and 9 bases at J, leaving 5 bases unmatched. The CDR3 length is 14 residues. Germline V lookup: CDR1 MNHEY, CDR2 SVGAGI. The CDR3 here is CASSYSGLVGEQFF. The CDR3 nucleotides are TGTGCCAGCAGTTACTCCGGACTAGTGGGTGAGCAGTTCTTC.

The genes are TRBV28 and TRBJ2-7; TRBD2 matches at 7 bases. The CDR3 contains 18 residues. Germline values: CDR1 MDHEN, CDR2 SYDVKM. With 6 bases clipped from V and 0 bases from J, the junction kept 17 bases outside the gene matches. CDR3: CASSPPGGAGVHSYEQYF. CDR3 nucleotide sequence: TGTGCCAGCAGCCCGCCCGGAGGTGCGGGAGTTCACTCCTACGAGCAGTACTTC.

The chain combines TRBV7-9 with TRBJ1-6, with 8 bases aligning to TRBD1. The CDR3 is 13 residues long. CDR1 is SEHNR and CDR2 is FQNEAQ in the germline V gene (reference sequence). Trimming took 8 bases from V and 5 from J; bases not matched to a gene: 2. DNA for the CDR3: TGTGCCAGCGGACAGGGCAATAATTCACCCCTCCACTTT. It encodes CASGQGNNSPLHF.

The chain uses TRBV7-9 and TRBJ2-1, with D hard to call. The germline V and J ends were trimmed by 8 bases and 4 bases, with 9 bases remaining between them. The length of the CDR3 is 12 residues. Per germline, CDR1 SEHNR and CDR2 FQNEAQ (reference sequence). In DNA form, the CDR3 reads TGTGCCAGCTCACGCGGTTACAATGAGCAGTTCTTC. This sequence encodes CASSRGYNEQFF.

The genes are TRBV6-2 or TRBV6-3 and TRBJ1-2, with D uncertain. Germline V CDR1 and CDR2: MNHEY, SVGEGT. The CDR3 covers 12 residues. Trimming took off 0 bases at V and 3 bases at J, with 2 bases between the two ends. For the CDR3, the DNA is TGTGCCAGCAGTTACTCCTACTATGGCTACACCTTC. Residues: CASSYSYYGYTF.

The chain carries TRBV6-6 and TRBJ1-1; D gene uncertain. Trimming pared 2 bases from V and 6 bases from J, leaving 19 bases between. CDR3 length: 16 residues. Germline-derived CDR1 and CDR2 are MNHNY and SVGAGI (reference sequence). CDR3 DNA sequence: TGTGCCAGCAGTTACCCCAGCTGGCGGCCTAACGCTGAAGCTTTCTTT. As protein: CASSYPSWRPNAEAFF.

The V call is TRBV19, the J call TRBJ1-4, with D perhaps TRBD1 (5 bases). V lost 6 bases and J lost 6, with 14 bases in between. The V gene's germline CDR1 is LNHDA and CDR2 SQIVND (reference sequence). This CDR3 region has 14 residues. In DNA, the CDR3 is TGTGCCAGTAGCCCGGGGGATTCACATGAAAAACTGTTTTTT. This sequence encodes CASSPGDSHEKLFF.

J is TRBJ2-3 and V is TRBV10-1; D ambiguous. Germline CDR1 reads WNHNN; CDR2 reads SYGVQD (reference sequence). V shed 1 base and J shed 2 bases, with 7 bases lying between them. The CDR3 spans 14 residues. CDR3 DNA: TGCGCCAGCAGTGAGTTCCCTTACACAGATACGCAGTATTTT. As protein: CASSEFPYTDTQYF.

This clone was counted a single time. The chain has TRBV24-1 and TRBJ2-1; 8 nucleotides match TRBD2. This CDR3 has 16 amino acids. V dropped 5 bases and J dropped 8; count of bases not matched to a gene: 13. The germline V gene encodes CDR1 KGHDR and CDR2 SFDVKD. CDR3 DNA: TGTGCCACCAGTGCACCCAGCGGGAGAAATAGCGATGAGCAGTTCTTC. Its translation: CATSAPSGRNSDEQFF.

The V and J genes are TRBV3-1 (or the pseudogene TRBV3-2) and TRBJ2-7, with 14 nucleotides matching TRBD2. Germline V gives CDR1 LGHDT, CDR2 YNNKEL (reference sequence). V shed 3 bases, J shed 12 bases, and the junction held 7 bases outside the gene matches. The CDR3 contains 14 residues. CDR3 coding DNA: TGTGCCAGCAGCCAGGGACTAGCGGGAGAGAAGGGGTACTTC. This translates into CASSQGLAGEKGYF.

The sample holds one count of this clone. The chain recombines TRBV11-1 with TRBJ2-2; 8 nucleotides line up with TRBD1. The CDR3 length is 15 residues. Trimming removed 4 bases from V and 6 bases from J; junction bases left unmatched: 7. Germline CDR1 is SGHAT and CDR2 is FQDESV (reference sequence). The CDR3 DNA follows: TGTGCCAGCAGCTCCGGACAGGGTTGGCCCGGGGAGCTGTTTTTT. This translates into CASSSGQGWPGELFF.

Of note for this clone: One end of the junction does not line up with germline, which may come from a read error. The V and J genes are TRBV5-4 and TRBJ2-4; 13 bases align to TRBD2. This CDR3 region has 11 residues. Germline-derived CDR1 and CDR2 are SGHNT and YYREEE (reference sequence). CDR3 DNA: TGTGCCAGCAGCGGACTAGCGGGAGCCCGATTC. This sequence encodes CASSGLAGARF. Combining the CDR3 with reference TRBV5-4 and TRBJ2-4 gives the whole variable domain ETGVTQSPTHLIKTRGQQVTLRCSSQSGHNTVSWYQQALGQGPQFIFQYYREEENGRGNFPPRFSGLQFPNYSSELNVNALELDDSALYLCASSGLAGARFGAGTRLSVL.

The chain combines TRBV4-1 with TRBJ1-1, with D perhaps matching TRBD1 (6 bases). Trimming took off 4 bases at V and 1 base at J, with 13 bases between the two ends. This CDR3 is 15 amino acids long. Looked up from germline, CDR1 is MGHRA and CDR2 is YSYEKL. The CDR3 protein is CASSLQQGRNTEAFF. Written as DNA, the CDR3 is TGCGCCAGCAGCCTACAACAGGGCCGGAACACTGAAGCTTTCTTT.

This chain connects TRBV9 to TRBJ2-1; 10 bases are shared with TRBD1. The junction had 6 bases not matched to a gene; V was cut back by 0 bases and J by 6 bases. The CDR3 runs to 16 residues. In germline, CDR1 is SGDLS, CDR2 YYNGEE. The CDR3 DNA is TGTGCCAGCAGCGTAGCTGGGGGACAGGGGCCCAATGAGCAGTTCTTC. Amino acids: CASSVAGGQGPNEQFF.

The chain recombines TRBV30 with TRBJ2-7; 7 nucleotides align to TRBD2. The CDR3 covers 12 residues. Germline values: CDR1 GTSNPN, CDR2 SVGIG (reference sequence). The trim removed 3 bases at V and 4 bases at J, leaving 3 bases unmatched. The CDR3 region has the DNA TGTGCCTGGAGCGCGGGGGTTTACGAGCAGTACTTC. Amino acid sequence: CAWSAGVYEQYF.

Concerning this clone: Other DNA sequences in this specimen translate into the identical CDR3. The chain is built from TRBV10-3 and TRBJ1-5; the match to TRBD1 covers 7 bases. The germline V gene encodes CDR1 ENHRY and CDR2 SYGVKD. V dropped 5 bases and J dropped 2; count of bases not matched to a gene: 3. CDR3 size: 14 residues. DNA for the CDR3: TGTGCCATCAGTAAAGACAGGGGCAATCAGCCCCAGCATTTT. Its protein is CAISKDRGNQPQHF.

The rearrangement links TRBV3-1 (or the pseudogene TRBV3-2) to TRBJ1-4; 9 nucleotides match TRBD1. CDR1 and CDR2 from the germline V gene are LGHDT and YNNKEL (reference sequence). This CDR3 has 15 amino acids. With 4 bases clipped from V and 7 bases from J, the junction kept 7 bases outside the gene matches. CDR3 residues: CASSPRDRESEKLFF. For the CDR3, the DNA is TGTGCCAGCAGCCCCCGGGACAGGGAGAGTGAAAAACTGTTTTTT.

The genes are TRBV6-5 and TRBJ1-3, with D perhaps TRBD1 (5 bases). CDR1 is MNHEY, CDR2 SVGAGI, per germline. The CDR3 consists of 13 residues. V dropped 11 bases and J dropped 2 bases, with 13 bases sitting between them. The CDR3: CAGATGAGNTIYF. In DNA, the CDR3 is TGTGCCGGGGCAACGGGAGCTGGAAACACCATATATTTT.

The V call is TRBV6-5, the J call TRBJ1-5, with D possibly TRBD1 on 5 matching bases. This CDR3 has 14 residues. With 2 bases removed from V and 7 bases from J, the gap between germline ends came to 12 bases. Germline V gene data show CDR1 as MNHEY and CDR2 as SVGAGI. Written as DNA, the CDR3 is TGTGCCAGCAGTTACCAGGGTGGAGGGCAGCCCCAGCATTTT. Its protein product is CASSYQGGGQPQHF.